A single sample gave rise to the 3 T cell receptor beta chains below, sequenced in a study of cytomegalovirus exposure and HLA in healthy donors (TCRdb year 2017). Libraries were made using the immunoSEQ multiplex PCR assay. For the multiplex PCR, a mixture combining 60 forward primers for TCR Vbeta segments and 13 reverse primers for TCR Jbeta segments was used. Sourced from immuneACCESS, this table was stored by TCRdb with only in-frame sequences that have V and J called. A share of the clones is absent; for the studies checked, an unresolved V gene accounts for under half, and the remainder has no known explanation. This sample is represented by about 150,000 clones; around 84% of them were singletons. The ten largest clones represent 4.5% to 7% of the sample. Input material: PBMCs. The receptors were gathered from a woman in her thirties or forties in good health and CMV-seropositive.

In nucleotides, the CDR3 is TGTGCCAGCAGCCCACGTGTAGCGGGAGGAAAGAATGAGCAGTTCTTC. Its translation is CASSPRVAGGKNEQFF. The rearrangement joins TRBV7-8 to TRBJ2-1, with TRBD2 matching 10 bases. V shed 5 bases, J shed 7 bases, and the junction held 11 bases outside the gene matches. Germline assignment: CDR1 SGHVS and CDR2 FQNEAQ. This CDR3 has 16 amino acids.

This clone appeared once. The V call is TRBV10-2, the J call TRBJ1-1; D not certain. The length of the CDR3 is 15 residues. Germline V gene sequence: CDR1 WSHSY, CDR2 SAAADI. V was cut by 2 bases and J by 1 base, with 11 bases left in between. The CDR3 loop is CASSEPAGANTEAFF. In DNA form, the CDR3 reads TGCGCCAGCAGTGAGCCGGCCGGAGCGAACACTGAAGCTTTCTTT.

This rearrangement joins TRBV19 to TRBJ1-2; D is uncertain. V dropped 3 bases and J dropped 0 bases, with 20 bases sitting between them. Germline loops: CDR1 LNHDA, CDR2 SQIVND (reference sequence). The CDR3 has 18 residues. CDR3 protein: CASSIPVAATRTNYGYTF. CDR3 DNA sequence: TGTGCCAGTAGTATCCCCGTAGCAGCGACCCGGACTAACTATGGCTACACCTTC.